This TCR beta chain emerged from a study of human T cells and chemical hapten exposure. This clonotype was detected many times. Its antigen is as yet unknown. Noted time point: patch test 1, 2 weeks after DPC sensitization. Described treatment: therapeutic diphenylcyclopropenone sensitization with weekly scalp DPC. Total RNA was isolated from whole blood that had not been fractionated. Blood sampling preceded each patch test application. The V gene lost 2 bases and the J gene lost 12 bases, with 14 bases spanning the gap. The CDR3 has 13 amino acids. Attachment of unique molecular identifiers to individual cDNA molecules was performed in the library. Original analysis: Sample TCR counts, which ranged from about 23,224 to 750,000, had a median of around 93,000. TCRdb reanalysed the RACE reads using MiXCR and keeps one entry per CDR3 protein. Clone size and V and J calls follow TCRdb, not the original study. The table includes about 41,000 distinct CDR3 sequences, just under 4% detected once.

General study points: Versus controls, significantly more large CDR3 similarity clusters arose from expanded TCRs.

The TCR originated in a man over 45 with alopecia areata. Some clones in this sample may be carry-over from other donors' samples. The rearrangement uses TRBV12-3 or TRBV12-4 and TRBJ2-1; tentative D call: TRBD2 (5 bases). The material was whole blood, obtained in connection with sensitization to the hapten diphenylcyclopropenone (DPC). The CDR3 nucleotides are TGTGCCAGCAGTTTAAGCGGACGGTTCGGGCAGTTCTTC. The encoded protein is CASSLSGRFGQFF.